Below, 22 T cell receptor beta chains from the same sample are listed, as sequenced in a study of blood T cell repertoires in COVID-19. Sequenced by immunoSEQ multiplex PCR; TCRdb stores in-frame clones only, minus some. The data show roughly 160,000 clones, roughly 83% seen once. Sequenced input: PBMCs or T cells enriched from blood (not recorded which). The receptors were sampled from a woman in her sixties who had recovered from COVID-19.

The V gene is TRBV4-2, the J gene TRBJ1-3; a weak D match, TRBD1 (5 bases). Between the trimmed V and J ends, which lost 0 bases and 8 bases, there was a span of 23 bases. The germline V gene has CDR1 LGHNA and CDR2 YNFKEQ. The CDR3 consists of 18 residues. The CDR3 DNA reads TGTGCCAGCAGCCAAGATCTGCTTGGGACGGCGGGATTGGACACCATATATTTT. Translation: CASSQDLLGTAGLDTIYF.

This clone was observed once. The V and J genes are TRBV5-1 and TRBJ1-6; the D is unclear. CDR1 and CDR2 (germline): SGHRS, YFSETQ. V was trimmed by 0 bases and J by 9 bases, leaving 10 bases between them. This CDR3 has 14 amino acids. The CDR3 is CASSLEARVSPLHF. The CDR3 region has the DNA TGCGCCAGCAGCTTGGAAGCGAGGGTTTCACCCCTCCACTTT. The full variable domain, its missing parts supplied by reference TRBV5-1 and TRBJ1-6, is KAGVTQTPRYLIKTRGQQVTLSCSPISGHRSVSWYQQTPGQGLQFLFEYFSETQRNKGNFPGRFSGRQFSNSRSEMNVSTLELGDSALYLCASSLEARVSPLHFGNGTRLTVT.

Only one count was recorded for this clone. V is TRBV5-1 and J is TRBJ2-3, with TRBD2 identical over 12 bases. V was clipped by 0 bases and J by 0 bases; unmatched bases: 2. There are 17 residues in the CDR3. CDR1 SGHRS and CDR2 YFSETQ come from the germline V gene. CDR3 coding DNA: TGCGCCAGCAGCTTGGGGACTAGCGGGGTTAGCACAGATACGCAGTATTTT. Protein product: CASSLGTSGVSTDTQYF.

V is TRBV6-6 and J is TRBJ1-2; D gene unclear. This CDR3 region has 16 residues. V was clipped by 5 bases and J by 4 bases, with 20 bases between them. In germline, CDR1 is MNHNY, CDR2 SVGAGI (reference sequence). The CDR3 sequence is CASSRDPTGVGYGYTF. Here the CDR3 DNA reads TGTGCCAGCAGTCGTGACCCTACCGGGGTTGGCTATGGCTACACCTTC.

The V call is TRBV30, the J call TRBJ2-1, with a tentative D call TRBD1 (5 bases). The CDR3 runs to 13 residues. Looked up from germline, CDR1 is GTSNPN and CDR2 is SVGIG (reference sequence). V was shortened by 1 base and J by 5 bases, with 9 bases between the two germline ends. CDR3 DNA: TGTGCCTGGAGTGAGGGGATCCACAATGAGCAGTTCTTC. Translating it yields CAWSEGIHNEQFF.

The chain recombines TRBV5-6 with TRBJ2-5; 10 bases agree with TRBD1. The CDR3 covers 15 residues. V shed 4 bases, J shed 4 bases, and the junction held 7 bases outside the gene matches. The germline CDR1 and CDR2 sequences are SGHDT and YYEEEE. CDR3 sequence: CASSPTGGRRETQYF. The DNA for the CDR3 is TGTGCCAGCAGCCCGACAGGGGGCAGGCGAGAGACCCAGTACTTC.

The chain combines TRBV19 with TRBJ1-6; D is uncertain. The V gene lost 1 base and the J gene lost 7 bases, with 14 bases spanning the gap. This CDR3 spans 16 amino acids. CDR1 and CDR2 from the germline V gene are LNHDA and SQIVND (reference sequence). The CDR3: CASSIGENGVNSPLHF. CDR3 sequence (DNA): TGTGCCAGTAGTATAGGGGAGAACGGGGTCAATTCACCCCTCCACTTT.

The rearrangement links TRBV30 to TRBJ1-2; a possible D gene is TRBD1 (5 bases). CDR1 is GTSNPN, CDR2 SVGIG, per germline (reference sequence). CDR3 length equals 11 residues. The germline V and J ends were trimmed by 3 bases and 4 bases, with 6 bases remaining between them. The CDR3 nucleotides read TGTGCCTGGAGACAGGCCTATGGCTACACCTTC. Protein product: CAWRQAYGYTF. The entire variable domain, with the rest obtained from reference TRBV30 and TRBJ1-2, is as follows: SQTIHQWPATLVQPVGSPLSLECTVEGTSNPNLYWYRQAAGRGLQLLFYSVGIGQISSEVPQNLSASRPQDRQFILSSKKLLLSDSGFYLCAWRQAYGYTFGSGTRLTVV.

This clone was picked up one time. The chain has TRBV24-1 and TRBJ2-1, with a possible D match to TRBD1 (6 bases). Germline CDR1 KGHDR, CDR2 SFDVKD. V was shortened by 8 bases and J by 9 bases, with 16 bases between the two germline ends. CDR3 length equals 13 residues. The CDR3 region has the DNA TGTGCCACCACCGGAATAACAGGGTCTGAGCAGTTCTTC. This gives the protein CATTGITGSEQFF.

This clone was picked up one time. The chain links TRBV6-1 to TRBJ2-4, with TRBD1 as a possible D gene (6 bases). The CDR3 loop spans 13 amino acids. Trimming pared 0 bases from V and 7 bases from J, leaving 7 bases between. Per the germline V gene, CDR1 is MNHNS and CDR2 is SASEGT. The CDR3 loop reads CASSEARGNIQYF. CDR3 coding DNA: TGTGCCAGCAGTGAAGCTAGGGGGAACATTCAGTACTTC.

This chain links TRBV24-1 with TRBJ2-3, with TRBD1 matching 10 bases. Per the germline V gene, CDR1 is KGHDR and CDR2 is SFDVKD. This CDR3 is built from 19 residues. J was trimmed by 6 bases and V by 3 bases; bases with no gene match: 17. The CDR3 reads CATSDPTKTAGQGKDTQYF. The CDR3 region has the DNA TGTGCCACCAGTGATCCAACAAAAACCGCGGGACAGGGGAAGGATACGCAGTATTTT.

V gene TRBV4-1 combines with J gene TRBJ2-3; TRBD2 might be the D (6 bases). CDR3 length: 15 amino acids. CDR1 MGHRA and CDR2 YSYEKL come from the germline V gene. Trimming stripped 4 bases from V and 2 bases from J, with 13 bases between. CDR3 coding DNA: TGCGCCAGCAGCCTCATGACTAGATCCACAGATACGCAGTATTTT. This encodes CASSLMTRSTDTQYF.

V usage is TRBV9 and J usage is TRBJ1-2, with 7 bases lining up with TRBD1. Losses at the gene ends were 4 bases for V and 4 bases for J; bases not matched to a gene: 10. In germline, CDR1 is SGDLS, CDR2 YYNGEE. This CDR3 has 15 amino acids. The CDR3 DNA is TGTGCCAGCAGCACCGGGACAGATTACCTCTATGGCTACACCTTC. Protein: CASSTGTDYLYGYTF. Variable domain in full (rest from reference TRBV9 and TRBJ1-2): DSGVTQTPKHLITATGQRVTLRCSPRSGDLSVYWYQQSLDQGLQFLIQYYNGEERAKGNILERFSAQQFPDLHSELNLSSLELGDSALYFCASSTGTDYLYGYTFGSGTRLTVV.

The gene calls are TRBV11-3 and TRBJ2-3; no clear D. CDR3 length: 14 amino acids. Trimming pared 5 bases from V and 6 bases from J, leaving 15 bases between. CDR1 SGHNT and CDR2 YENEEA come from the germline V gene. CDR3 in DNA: TGTGCCAGCAGCCCAGAATACCACACGGATACGCAGTATTTT. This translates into CASSPEYHTDTQYF.

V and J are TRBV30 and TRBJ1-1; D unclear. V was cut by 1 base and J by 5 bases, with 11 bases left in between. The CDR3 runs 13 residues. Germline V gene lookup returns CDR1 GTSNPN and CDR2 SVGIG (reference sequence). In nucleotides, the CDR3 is TGTGCCTGGAGTGACGGAGTGAGTACTGAAGCTTTCTTT. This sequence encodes CAWSDGVSTEAFF.

The CDR3 coding sequence is TGCGCCAGCAGCCAAGATTCCCCCTCGGCTAGCGGGGGTGAGCAGTTCTTC. Amino acids: CASSQDSPSASGGEQFF. The chain couples TRBV4-1 to TRBJ2-1; 10 bases are shared with TRBD2. Germline trimming cut 0 bases from V and 9 bases from J; bases unmatched to any gene: 11. The CDR3 extends over 17 amino acids. CDR1 MGHRA and CDR2 YSYEKL come from the germline V gene.

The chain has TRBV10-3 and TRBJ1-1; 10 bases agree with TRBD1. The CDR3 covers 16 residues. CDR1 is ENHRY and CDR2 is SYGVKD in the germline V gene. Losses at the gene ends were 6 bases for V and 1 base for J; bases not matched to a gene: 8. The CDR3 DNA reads TGTGCCATCAGAGGAGGGACAGGGGATGGGAACACTGAAGCTTTCTTT. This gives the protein CAIRGGTGDGNTEAFF.

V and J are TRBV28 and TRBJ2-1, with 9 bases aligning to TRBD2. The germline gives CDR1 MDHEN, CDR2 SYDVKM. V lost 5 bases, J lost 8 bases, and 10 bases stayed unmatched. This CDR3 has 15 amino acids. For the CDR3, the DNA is TGTGCCAGCAGTCAGAGACTAGCGGCCTGGGATGAGCAGTTCTTC. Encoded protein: CASSQRLAAWDEQFF.

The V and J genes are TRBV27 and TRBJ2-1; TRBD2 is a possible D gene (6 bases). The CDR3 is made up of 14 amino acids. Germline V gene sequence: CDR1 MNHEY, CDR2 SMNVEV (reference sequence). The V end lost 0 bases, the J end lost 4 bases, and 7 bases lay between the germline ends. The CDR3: CASSLSGGYNEQFF. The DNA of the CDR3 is TGTGCCAGCAGTTTATCGGGGGGTTACAATGAGCAGTTCTTC.

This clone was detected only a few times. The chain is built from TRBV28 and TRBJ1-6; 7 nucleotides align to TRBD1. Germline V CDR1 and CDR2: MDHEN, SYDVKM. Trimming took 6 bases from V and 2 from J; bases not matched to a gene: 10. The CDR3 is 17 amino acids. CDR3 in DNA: TGTGCCAGCAGCAAGAGGACAGGAGCCGCCTATAATTCACCCCTCCACTTT. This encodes CASSKRTGAAYNSPLHF.

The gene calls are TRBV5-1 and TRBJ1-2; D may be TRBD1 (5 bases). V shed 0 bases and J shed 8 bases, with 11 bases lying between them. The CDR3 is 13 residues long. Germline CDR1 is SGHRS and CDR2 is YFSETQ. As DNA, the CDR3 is TGCGCCAGCAGCTTGGCCGGGGGTGTCGGCTACACCTTC. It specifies CASSLAGGVGYTF.

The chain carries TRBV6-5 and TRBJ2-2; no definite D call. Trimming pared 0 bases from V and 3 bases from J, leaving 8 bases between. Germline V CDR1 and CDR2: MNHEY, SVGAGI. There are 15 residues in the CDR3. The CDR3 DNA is TGTGCCAGCAGTTACTCGTCCCCCTACACCGGGGAGCTGTTTTTT. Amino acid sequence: CASSYSSPYTGELFF.